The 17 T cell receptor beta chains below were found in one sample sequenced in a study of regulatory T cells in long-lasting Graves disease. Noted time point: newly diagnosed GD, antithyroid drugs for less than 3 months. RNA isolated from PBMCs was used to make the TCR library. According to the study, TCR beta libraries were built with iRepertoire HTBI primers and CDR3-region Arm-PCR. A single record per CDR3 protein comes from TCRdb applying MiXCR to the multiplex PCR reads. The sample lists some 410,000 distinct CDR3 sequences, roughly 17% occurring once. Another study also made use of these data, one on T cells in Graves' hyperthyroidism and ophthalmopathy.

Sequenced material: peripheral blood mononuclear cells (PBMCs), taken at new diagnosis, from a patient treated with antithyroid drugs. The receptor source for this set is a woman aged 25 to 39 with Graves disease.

In DNA, the CDR3 is TGCGCCAGCAGCAAAACCGGGACTAGCGGGGGGTCATCCTACGAGCAGTACTTC. Amino acids: CASSKTGTSGGSSYEQYF. The rearrangement links TRBV5-1 to TRBJ2-7; 15 bases map to TRBD2. The CDR3 sequence is 18 residues long. The ends lost 4 bases at V and 1 base at J; junction bases unmatched: 9. Germline CDR1 reads SGHRS; CDR2 reads YFSETQ.

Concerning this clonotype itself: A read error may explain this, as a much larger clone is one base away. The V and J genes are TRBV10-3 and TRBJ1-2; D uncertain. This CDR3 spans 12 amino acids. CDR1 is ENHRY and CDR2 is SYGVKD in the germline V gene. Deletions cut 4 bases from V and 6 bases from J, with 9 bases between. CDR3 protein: CAISGSLDGYTF. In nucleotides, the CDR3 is TGTGCCATCAGTGGGTCTCTGGATGGCTACACCTTC.

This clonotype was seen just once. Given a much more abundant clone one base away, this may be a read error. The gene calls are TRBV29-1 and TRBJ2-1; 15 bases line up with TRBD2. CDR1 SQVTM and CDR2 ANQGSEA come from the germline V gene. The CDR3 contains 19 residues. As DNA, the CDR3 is TGCAGCGATGAAGGACTAGCGGGAGGGCCAGGGAGTTCCTACAATGAGCAGTTCTTC. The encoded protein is CSDEGLAGGPGSSYNEQFF.

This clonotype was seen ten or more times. CDR3 sequence reads: CASSLSSMNTEAFF. CDR3 bases: TGCGCCAGCAGCTTGAGTAGTATGAACACTGAAGCTTTCTTT. The rearrangement links TRBV5-1 to TRBJ1-1; D remains ambiguous. The CDR3 contains 14 residues. The germline V and J ends were trimmed by 1 base and 0 bases, with 7 bases remaining between them. CDR1 and CDR2 (germline): SGHRS, YFSETQ.

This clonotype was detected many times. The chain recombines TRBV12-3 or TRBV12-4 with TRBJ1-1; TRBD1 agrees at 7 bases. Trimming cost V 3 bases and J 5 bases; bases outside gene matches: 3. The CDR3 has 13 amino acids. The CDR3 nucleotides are TGTGCCAGCAGTTTGTTCAGGGGGACTGAAGCTTTCTTT. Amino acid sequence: CASSLFRGTEAFF.

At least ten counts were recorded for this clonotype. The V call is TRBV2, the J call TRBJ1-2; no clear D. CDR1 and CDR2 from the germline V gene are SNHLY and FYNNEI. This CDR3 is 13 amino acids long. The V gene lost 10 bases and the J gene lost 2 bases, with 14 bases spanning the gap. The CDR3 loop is CATDSGINYGYTF. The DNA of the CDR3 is TGTGCCACAGACTCCGGGATCAACTATGGCTACACCTTC.

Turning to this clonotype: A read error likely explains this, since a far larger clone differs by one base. This CDR3 is CASSGLAGGYNEQYF. The CDR3 coding sequence is TGTGCCAGCAGTGGGCTAGCGGGAGGTTACAATGAGCAGTACTTC. The J gene is TRBJ2-7, the V gene TRBV6-1; 11 bases are a match to TRBD2. CDR3 length: 15 amino acids. V trimming: 4 bases; J trimming: 7 bases; junction bases outside the gene matches: 9. Germline assignment: CDR1 MNHNS and CDR2 SASEGT.

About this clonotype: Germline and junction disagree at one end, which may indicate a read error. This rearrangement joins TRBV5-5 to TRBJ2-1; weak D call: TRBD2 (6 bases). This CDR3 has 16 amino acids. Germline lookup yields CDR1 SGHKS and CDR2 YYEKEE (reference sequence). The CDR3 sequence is CASSQERRDRYNEQFF. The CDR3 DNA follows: TGCGCCAGCAGCCAAGAGCGGCGGGATAGGTACAATGAGCAGTTCTTC.

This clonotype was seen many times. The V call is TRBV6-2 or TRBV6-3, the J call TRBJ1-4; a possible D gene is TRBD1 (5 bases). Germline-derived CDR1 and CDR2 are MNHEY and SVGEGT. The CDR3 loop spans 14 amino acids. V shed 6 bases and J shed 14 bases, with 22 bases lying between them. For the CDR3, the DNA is TGTGCCAGCAGCCGGGGACGGGACCGGGGACGGCTGTTTTTT. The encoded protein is CASSRGRDRGRLFF.

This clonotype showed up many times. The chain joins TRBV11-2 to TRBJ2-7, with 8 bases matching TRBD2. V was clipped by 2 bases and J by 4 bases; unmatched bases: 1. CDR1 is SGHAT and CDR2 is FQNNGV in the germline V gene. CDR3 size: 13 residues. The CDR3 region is CASSLQREYEQYF. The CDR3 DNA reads TGTGCCAGCAGCTTACAGCGGGAGTACGAGCAGTACTTC.

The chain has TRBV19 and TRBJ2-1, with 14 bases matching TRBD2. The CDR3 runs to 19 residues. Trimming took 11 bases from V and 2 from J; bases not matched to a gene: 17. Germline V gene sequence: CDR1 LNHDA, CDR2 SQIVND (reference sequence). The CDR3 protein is CAGNKPGLAGAGTYNEQFF. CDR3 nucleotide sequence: TGTGCCGGTAACAAGCCGGGACTAGCGGGAGCCGGCACCTACAATGAGCAGTTCTTC. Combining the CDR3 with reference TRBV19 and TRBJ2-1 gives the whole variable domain DGGITQSPKYLFRKEGQNVTLSCEQNLNHDAMYWYRQDPGQGLRLIYYSQIVNDFQKGDIAEGYSVSREKKESFPLTVTSAQKNPTAFYLCAGNKPGLAGAGTYNEQFFGPGTRLTVL.

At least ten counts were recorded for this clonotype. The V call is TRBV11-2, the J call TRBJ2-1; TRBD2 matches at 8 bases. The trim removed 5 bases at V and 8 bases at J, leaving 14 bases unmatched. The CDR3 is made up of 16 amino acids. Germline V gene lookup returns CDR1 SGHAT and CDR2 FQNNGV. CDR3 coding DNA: TGTGCCAGCAGCACGTCCGGGACTAGTAGGTTCGATGAGCAGTTCTTC. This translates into CASSTSGTSRFDEQFF.

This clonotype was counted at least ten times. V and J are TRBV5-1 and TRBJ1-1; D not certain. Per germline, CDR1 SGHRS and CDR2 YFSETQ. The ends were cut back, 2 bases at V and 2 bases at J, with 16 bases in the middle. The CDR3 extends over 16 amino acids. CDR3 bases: TGCGCCAGCAGCTTCCGTCCCAGAGACGGTAACACTGAAGCTTTCTTT. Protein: CASSFRPRDGNTEAFF.

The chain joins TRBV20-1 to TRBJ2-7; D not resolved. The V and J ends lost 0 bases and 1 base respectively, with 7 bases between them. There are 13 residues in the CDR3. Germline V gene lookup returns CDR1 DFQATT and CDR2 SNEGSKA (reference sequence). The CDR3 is CSARDANSYEQYF. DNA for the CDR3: TGCAGTGCTAGAGATGCCAATTCCTACGAGCAGTACTTC.

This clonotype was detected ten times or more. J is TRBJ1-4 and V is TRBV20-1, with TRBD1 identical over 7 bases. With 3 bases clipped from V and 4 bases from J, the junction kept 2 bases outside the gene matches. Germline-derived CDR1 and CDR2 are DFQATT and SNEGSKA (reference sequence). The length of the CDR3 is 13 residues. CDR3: CSASGTDNEKLFF. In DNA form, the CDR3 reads TGCAGTGCTAGCGGGACAGATAATGAAAAACTGTTTTTT.

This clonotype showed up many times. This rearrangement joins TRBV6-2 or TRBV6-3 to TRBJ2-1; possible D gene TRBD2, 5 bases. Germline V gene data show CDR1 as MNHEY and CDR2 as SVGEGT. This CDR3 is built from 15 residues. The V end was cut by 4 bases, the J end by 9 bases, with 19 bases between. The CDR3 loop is CASSSLTSSGTEQFF. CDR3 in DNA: TGTGCCAGCAGTTCCCTAACCTCGAGCGGAACTGAGCAGTTCTTC.

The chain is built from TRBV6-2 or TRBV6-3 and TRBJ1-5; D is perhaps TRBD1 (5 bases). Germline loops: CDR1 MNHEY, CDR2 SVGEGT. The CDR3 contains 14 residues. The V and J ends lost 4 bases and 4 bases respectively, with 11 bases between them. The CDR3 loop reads CASSSQGWNQPQHF. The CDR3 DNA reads TGTGCCAGCAGTTCCCAGGGTTGGAATCAGCCCCAGCATTTT.